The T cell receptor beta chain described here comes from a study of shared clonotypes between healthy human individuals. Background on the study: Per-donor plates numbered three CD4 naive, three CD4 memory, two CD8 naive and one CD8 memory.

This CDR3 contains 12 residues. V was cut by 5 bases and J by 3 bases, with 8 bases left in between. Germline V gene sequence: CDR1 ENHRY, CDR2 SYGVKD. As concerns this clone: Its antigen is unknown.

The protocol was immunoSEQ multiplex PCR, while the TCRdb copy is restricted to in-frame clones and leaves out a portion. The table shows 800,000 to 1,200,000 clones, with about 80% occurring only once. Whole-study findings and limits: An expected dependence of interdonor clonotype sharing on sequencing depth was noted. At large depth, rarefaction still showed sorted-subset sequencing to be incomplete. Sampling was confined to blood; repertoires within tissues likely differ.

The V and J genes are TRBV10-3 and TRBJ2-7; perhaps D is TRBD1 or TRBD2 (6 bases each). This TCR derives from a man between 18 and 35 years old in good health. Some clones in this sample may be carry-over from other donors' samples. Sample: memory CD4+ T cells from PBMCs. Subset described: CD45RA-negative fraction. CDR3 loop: CAISRGDYEQYF. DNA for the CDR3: TGTGCCATCAGTAGGGGGGACTACGAGCAGTACTTC.